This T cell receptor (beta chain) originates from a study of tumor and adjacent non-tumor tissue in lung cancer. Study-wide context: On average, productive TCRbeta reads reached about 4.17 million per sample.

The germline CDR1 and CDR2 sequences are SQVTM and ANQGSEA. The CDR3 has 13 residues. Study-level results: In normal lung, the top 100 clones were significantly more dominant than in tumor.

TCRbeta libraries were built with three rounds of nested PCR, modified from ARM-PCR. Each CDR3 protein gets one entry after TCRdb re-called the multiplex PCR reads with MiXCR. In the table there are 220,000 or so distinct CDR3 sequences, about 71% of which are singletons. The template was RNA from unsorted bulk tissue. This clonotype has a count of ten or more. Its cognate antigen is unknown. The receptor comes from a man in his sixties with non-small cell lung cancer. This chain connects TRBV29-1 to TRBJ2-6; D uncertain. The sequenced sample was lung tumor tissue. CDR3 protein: CSCCRAGANVLTF. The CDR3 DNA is TGCAGTTGTTGCCGTGCTGGGGCCAACGTCCTGACTTTC.